This entry lists 13 T cell receptor beta chains sequenced from one sample in a study of CD8 T cells in ankylosing spondylitis. Using its own MiXCR run on the 5' RACE reads, TCRdb lists one record per CDR3 protein. The table includes 200,000 to 250,000 distinct CDR3 sequences, over 9.5% detected once. The source material was blood, either unsorted or a sorted T cell fraction (not recorded which). The receptor set was obtained from a male donor with ankylosing spondylitis or in good health (not recorded which).

This clonotype was recorded many times. The chain carries TRBV25-1 and TRBJ2-7; 7 bases fit TRBD2. From germline, CDR1 is MGHDK and CDR2 SYGVNS. The CDR3 spans 16 residues. V lost 4 bases, J lost 0 bases, and 9 bases stayed unmatched. CDR3 coding DNA: TGTGCCAGCAGTGTCTTGGGGGGGTTAAGCTCCTACGAGCAGTACTTC. This codes for CASSVLGGLSSYEQYF.

Many counts were recorded for this clonotype. The chain combines TRBV5-1 with TRBJ1-3; D is uncertain. The length of the CDR3 is 14 residues. Trimming removed 0 bases at V and 5 bases at J, with 9 bases between. Per germline, CDR1 SGHRS and CDR2 YFSETQ. The CDR3 DNA reads as TGCGCCAGCAGCTTGGCGGCAGACCGAAACACCATATATTTT. Amino acid sequence: CASSLAADRNTIYF.

This clonotype showed up many times. This chain uses TRBV4-2 with TRBJ1-2; D not certain. Germline loops: CDR1 LGHNA, CDR2 YNFKEQ. The V gene lost 0 bases and the J gene lost 2 bases, with 4 bases spanning the gap. CDR3 length: 13 residues. The CDR3 coding sequence is TGTGCCAGCAGCCAAGAGCCGAACTATGGCTACACCTTC. Its translation: CASSQEPNYGYTF.

Many counts were recorded for this clonotype. The chain combines TRBV7-8 with TRBJ2-5, with D maybe TRBD2 (6 bases). Trimming left V 2 bases short and J 5 bases short, with 9 bases between. The CDR3 runs to 13 residues. CDR1 and CDR2 from the germline V gene are SGHVS and FQNEAQ. The chain's CDR3 is CASSLNGGETQYF. The CDR3, as DNA: TGTGCCAGCAGCTTAAATGGGGGGGAGACCCAGTACTTC.

Comment on this clonotype: A much larger clone is a single base away; this may be a read error. The chain carries TRBV3-1 and TRBJ2-7; weak D call: TRBD2 (6 bases). The CDR3 covers 15 residues. CDR1 and CDR2 from the germline V gene are LGHDT and YNNKEL (reference sequence). The CDR3 DNA is TGTGCCAGCACCCAAGGCCGCGGGAACTCCTACGAGCAGTACTTC. This sequence encodes CASTQGRGNSYEQYF.

In its sample, this clonotype was seen many times. The chain has TRBV5-1 and TRBJ2-6; TRBD1 is a possible D gene (5 bases). This CDR3 contains 16 residues. Trimming took off 3 bases at V and 4 bases at J, with 14 bases between the two ends. Per the germline V gene, CDR1 is SGHRS and CDR2 is YFSETQ. CDR3 nucleotide sequence: TGCGCCAGCAGCTCTTTCAGGGATCCAGGGGCCAACGTCCTGACTTTC. It yields the protein CASSSFRDPGANVLTF.

In this sample, this clonotype turned up many times. The chain joins TRBV27 to TRBJ1-5, with D perhaps matching TRBD1 (6 bases). V gave up 5 bases and J gave up 8 bases, with 13 bases separating them. The CDR3 loop spans 13 amino acids. CDR1 is MNHEY and CDR2 is SMNVEV in the germline V gene (reference sequence). DNA of the CDR3: TGTGCCAGCAGTCCGAAACCAGGGGAGCCCCAGCATTTT. Its translation is CASSPKPGEPQHF.

This clonotype was counted only a few times. This chain uses TRBV20-1 with TRBJ2-5, with 7 bases lining up with TRBD2. This CDR3 region has 11 residues. Germline assignment: CDR1 DFQATT and CDR2 SNEGSKA (reference sequence). The J segment lost 9 bases and the V segment lost 4 bases, leaving 5 bases of the junction unmatched. The CDR3 DNA is TGCAGTGCTAACGGCCGGGAGGCCCAGTACTTC. Protein sequence: CSANGREAQYF.

This clonotype was detected many times. The J gene is TRBJ1-2, the V gene TRBV19; 9 positions agree with TRBD1. Trimming at V came to 7 bases and at J to 4 bases, leaving 7 bases not matched to a gene. Germline assignment: CDR1 LNHDA and CDR2 SQIVND (reference sequence). This CDR3 is built from 14 residues. CDR3 sequence (DNA): TGTGCCAGTACCCCGGGACAGGGCGTCTATGGCTACACCTTC. This encodes CASTPGQGVYGYTF.

This clonotype was picked up many times. This rearrangement joins TRBV15 to TRBJ2-5, with 8 bases lining up with TRBD1. The V gene's germline CDR1 is LNHNV and CDR2 YYDKDF (reference sequence). Losses at the gene ends were 2 bases for V and 2 bases for J; bases not matched to a gene: 4. There are 15 residues in the CDR3. CDR3 nucleotide sequence: TGTGCCACCAGCAGAACCCGGGACAGGCAAGAGACCCAGTACTTC. Amino acid sequence: CATSRTRDRQETQYF.

This clonotype showed up many times. The V gene is TRBV11-2, the J gene TRBJ2-7; a possible D gene is TRBD1 (6 bases). The CDR3 spans 13 residues. Trimming removed 5 bases at V and 3 bases at J, with 11 bases between. Germline CDR1 SGHAT, CDR2 FQNNGV. CDR3 DNA sequence: TGTGCCAGCAGCCTGTGGACAGACTACGAGCAGTACTTC. This encodes CASSLWTDYEQYF.

This clonotype has ten or more counts. This rearrangement joins TRBV7-2 to TRBJ2-2; 10 bases align to TRBD2. The germline V gene encodes CDR1 SGHTA and CDR2 FQGNSA. Unmatched junction bases numbered 5, after V lost 3 bases and J lost 4 bases. The CDR3 runs to 16 residues. CDR3 amino acids: CASSFLASGGTGELFF. The CDR3 DNA is TGTGCCAGCAGCTTTCTGGCTAGCGGGGGCACCGGGGAGCTGTTTTTT.

As to this clonotype: A much larger clone is a single base away; this may be a read error. This chain joins TRBV5-4 and TRBJ1-1; possibly TRBD1 for D (5 bases). Germline V gene sequence: CDR1 SGHNT, CDR2 YYREEE (reference sequence). The CDR3 sequence is 13 residues long. CDR3 residues: CTSRTDSNTEAFF. The CDR3 region has the DNA TGTACCAGCAGAACTGACAGTAACACTGAAGCTTTCTTT.